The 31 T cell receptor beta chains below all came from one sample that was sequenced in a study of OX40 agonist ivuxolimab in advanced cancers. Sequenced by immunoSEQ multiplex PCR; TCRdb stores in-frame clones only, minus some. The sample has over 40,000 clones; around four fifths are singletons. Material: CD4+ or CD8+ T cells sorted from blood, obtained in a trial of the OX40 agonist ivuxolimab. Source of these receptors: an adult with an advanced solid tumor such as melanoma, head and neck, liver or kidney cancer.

CDR3 sequence reads: CASSWGRQETQYF. For the CDR3, the DNA is TGTGCCAGCAGCTGGGGACGGCAAGAGACCCAGTACTTC. The chain joins TRBV7-6 to TRBJ2-5; D possibly uses TRBD1 or TRBD2 (5 bases each). Deletions cut 4 bases from V and 2 bases from J, with 8 bases between. There are 13 residues in the CDR3. The germline CDR1 and CDR2 sequences are SGHVS and FNYEAQ.

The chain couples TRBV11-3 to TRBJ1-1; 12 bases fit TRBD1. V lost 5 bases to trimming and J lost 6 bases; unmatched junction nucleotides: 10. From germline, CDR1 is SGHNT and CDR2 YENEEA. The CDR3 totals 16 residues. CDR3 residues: CASSLGQGAPGAEAFF. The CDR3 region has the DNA TGTGCCAGCAGCCTGGGACAGGGGGCTCCCGGGGCTGAAGCTTTCTTT.

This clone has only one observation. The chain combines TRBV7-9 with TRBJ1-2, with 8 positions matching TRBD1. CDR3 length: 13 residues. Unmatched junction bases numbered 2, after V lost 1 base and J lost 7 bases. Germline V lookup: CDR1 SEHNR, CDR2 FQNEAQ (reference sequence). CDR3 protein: CASSLGDRFGYTF. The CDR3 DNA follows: TGTGCCAGCAGCTTAGGGGACAGGTTTGGCTACACCTTC.

As DNA, the CDR3 is TGTGCCAGCCCTACTACGGGGGCCAATCAGCCCCAGCATTTT. It specifies CASPTTGANQPQHF. This chain joins TRBV18 and TRBJ1-5; tentative D call: TRBD1 (6 bases). Trimming took off 8 bases at V and 3 bases at J, with 14 bases between the two ends. This CDR3 is 14 amino acids long. Germline values: CDR1 KGHSH, CDR2 LQKENI.

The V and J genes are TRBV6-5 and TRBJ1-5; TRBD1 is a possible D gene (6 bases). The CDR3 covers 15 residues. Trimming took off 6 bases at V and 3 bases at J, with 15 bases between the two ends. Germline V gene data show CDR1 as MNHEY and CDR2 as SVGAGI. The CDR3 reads CASRKIQGYNQPQHF. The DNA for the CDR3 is TGTGCCAGCAGGAAAATACAGGGCTACAATCAGCCCCAGCATTTT.

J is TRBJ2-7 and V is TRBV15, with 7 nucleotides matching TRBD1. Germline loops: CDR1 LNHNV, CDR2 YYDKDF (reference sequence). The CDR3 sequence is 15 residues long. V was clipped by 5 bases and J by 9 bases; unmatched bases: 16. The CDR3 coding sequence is TGTGCCACCAGCGACCCAATGAGACAGGGAGAGGTGCAGTACTTC. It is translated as CATSDPMRQGEVQYF.

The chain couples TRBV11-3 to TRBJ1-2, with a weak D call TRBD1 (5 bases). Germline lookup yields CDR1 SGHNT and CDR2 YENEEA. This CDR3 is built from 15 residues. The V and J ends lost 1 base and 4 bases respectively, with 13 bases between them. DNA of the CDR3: TGTGCCAGCAGCTTAGTGGGGCATCCGTCCTATGGCTACACCTTC. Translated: CASSLVGHPSYGYTF.

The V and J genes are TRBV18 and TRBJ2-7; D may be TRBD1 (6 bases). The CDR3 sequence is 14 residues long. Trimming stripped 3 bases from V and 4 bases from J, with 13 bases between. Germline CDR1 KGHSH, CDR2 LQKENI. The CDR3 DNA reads TGTGCCAGCTCACCTGAGACAGGCTCTTACGAGCAGTACTTC. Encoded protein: CASSPETGSYEQYF.

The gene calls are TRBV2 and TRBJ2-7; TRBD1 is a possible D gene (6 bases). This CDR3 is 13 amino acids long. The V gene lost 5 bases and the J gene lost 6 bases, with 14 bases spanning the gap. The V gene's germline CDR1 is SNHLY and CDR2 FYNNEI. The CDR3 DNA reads TGTGCCAGCAGTTTTCAGGGGAGTGGCGAGCAGTACTTC. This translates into CASSFQGSGEQYF.

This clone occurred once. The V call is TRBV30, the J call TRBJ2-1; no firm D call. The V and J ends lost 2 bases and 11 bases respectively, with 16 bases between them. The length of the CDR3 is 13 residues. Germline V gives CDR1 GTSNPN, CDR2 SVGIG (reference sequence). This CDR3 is CAWSSLLGGKQFF. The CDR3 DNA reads TGTGCCTGGAGTAGCCTTCTCGGCGGAAAGCAGTTCTTC.

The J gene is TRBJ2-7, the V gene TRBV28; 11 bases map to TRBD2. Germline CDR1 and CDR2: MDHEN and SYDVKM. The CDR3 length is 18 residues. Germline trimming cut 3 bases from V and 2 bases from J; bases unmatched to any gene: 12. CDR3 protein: CASSFYRPLAGVPYEQYF. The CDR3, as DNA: TGTGCCAGCAGTTTTTACCGTCCACTAGCGGGAGTCCCCTACGAGCAGTACTTC.

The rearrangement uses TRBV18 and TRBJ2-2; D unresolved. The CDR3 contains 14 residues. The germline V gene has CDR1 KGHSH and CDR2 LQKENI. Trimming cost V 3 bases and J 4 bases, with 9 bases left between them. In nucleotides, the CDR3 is TGTGCCAGCTCACCCCCGACCGTCACCGGGGAGCTGTTTTTT. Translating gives CASSPPTVTGELFF.

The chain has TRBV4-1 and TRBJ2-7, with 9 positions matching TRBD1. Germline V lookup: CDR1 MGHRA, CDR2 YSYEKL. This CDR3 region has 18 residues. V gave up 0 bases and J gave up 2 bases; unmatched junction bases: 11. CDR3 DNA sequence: TGCGCCAGCAGCCAAGACCTTCCCGGGACAGGGATTCCCTACGAGCAGTACTTC. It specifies CASSQDLPGTGIPYEQYF.

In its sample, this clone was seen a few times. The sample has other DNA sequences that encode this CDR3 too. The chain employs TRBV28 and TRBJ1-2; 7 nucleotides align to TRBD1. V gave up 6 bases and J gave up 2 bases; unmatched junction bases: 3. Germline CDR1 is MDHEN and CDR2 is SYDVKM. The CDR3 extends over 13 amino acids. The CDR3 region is CASSLGQNYGYTF. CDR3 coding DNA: TGTGCCAGCAGCTTGGGACAGAACTATGGCTACACCTTC.

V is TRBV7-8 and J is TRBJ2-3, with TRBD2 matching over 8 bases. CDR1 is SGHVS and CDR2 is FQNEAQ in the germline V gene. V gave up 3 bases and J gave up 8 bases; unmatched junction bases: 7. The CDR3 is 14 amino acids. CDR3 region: CASSFGTRIGTQYF. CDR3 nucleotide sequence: TGTGCCAGCAGCTTCGGGACTAGGATCGGTACGCAGTATTTT.

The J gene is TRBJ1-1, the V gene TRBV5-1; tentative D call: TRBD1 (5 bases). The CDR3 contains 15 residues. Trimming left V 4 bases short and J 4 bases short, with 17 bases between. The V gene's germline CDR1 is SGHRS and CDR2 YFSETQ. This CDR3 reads CASSQKSGGRTEAFF. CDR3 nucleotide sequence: TGCGCCAGCAGCCAGAAAAGTGGGGGACGCACTGAAGCTTTCTTT.

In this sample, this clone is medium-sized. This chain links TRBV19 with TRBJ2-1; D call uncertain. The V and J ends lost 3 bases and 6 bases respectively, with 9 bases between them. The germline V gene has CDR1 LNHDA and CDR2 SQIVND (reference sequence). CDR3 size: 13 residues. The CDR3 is CASSIGWGNEQFF. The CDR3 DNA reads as TGTGCCAGTAGTATCGGTTGGGGCAATGAGCAGTTCTTC.

The CDR3 loop is CAWRGQGTAFF. The CDR3, as DNA: TGTGCCTGGAGGGGACAGGGAACGGCTTTCTTT. The V gene is TRBV30, the J gene TRBJ1-1; 9 bases line up with TRBD1. Per germline, CDR1 GTSNPN and CDR2 SVGIG (reference sequence). The CDR3 runs 11 residues. V gave up 3 bases and J gave up 11 bases; unmatched junction bases: 4.

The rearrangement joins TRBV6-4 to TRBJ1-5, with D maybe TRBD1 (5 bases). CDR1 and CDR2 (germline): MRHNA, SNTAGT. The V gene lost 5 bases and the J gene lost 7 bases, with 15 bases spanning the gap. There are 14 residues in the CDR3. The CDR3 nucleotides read TGTGCCAGCAGTAAAGAGCTCAGGGCCCAGCCCCAGCATTTT. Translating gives CASSKELRAQPQHF.

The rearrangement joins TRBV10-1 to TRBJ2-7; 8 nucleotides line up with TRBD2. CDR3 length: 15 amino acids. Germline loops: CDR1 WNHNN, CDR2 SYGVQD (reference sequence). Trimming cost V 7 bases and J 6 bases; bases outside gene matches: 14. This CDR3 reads CASTFGGALLGEQYF. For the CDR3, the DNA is TGCGCCAGCACGTTCGGGGGGGCATTGTTGGGCGAGCAGTACTTC.

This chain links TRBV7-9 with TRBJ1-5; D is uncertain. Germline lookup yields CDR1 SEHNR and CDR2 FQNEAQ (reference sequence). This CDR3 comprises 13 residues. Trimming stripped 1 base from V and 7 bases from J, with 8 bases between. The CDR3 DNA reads TGTGCCAGCAGCTTAGGGAGTCGGCAGCCCCAGCATTTT. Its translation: CASSLGSRQPQHF.

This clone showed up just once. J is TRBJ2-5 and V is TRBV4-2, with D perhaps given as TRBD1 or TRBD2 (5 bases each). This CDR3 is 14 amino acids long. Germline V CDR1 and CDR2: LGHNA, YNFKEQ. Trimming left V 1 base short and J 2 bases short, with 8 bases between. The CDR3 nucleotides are TGTGCCAGCAGCCAAGGGGGACGGCAAGAGACCCAGTACTTC. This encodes CASSQGGRQETQYF.

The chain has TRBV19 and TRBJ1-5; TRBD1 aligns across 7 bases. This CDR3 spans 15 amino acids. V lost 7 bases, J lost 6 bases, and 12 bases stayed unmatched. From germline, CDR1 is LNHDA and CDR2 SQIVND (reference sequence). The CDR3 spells CASTPDRAFIQPQHF. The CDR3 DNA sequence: TGTGCCAGTACCCCAGACAGGGCCTTCATTCAGCCCCAGCATTTT.

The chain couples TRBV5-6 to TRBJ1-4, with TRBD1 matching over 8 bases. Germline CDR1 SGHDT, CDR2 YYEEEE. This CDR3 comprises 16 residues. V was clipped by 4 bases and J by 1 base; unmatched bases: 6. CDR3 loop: CASSDTGGGTNEKLFF. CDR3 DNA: TGTGCCAGCAGCGACACAGGGGGGGGAACTAATGAAAAACTGTTTTTT.

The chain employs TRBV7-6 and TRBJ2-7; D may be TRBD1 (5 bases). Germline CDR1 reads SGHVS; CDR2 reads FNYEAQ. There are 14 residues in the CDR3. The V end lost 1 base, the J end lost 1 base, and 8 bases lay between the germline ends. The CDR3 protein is CASSLEGVSYEQYF. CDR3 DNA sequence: TGTGCCAGCAGCTTAGAAGGGGTGTCCTACGAGCAGTACTTC. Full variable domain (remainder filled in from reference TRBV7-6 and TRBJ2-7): GAGVSQSPRYKVTKRGQDVALRCDPISGHVSLYWYRQALGQGPEFLTYFNYEAQQDKSGLPNDRFSAERPEGSISTLTIQRTEQRDSAMYRCASSLEGVSYEQYFGPGTRLTVT.

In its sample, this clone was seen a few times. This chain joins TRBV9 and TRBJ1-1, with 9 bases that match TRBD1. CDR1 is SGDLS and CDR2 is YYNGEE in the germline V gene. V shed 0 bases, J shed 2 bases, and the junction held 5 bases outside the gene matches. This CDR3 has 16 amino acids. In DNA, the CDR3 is TGTGCCAGCAGCGTAGTGACAGGGGGAGGTAACACTGAAGCTTTCTTT. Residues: CASSVVTGGGNTEAFF.

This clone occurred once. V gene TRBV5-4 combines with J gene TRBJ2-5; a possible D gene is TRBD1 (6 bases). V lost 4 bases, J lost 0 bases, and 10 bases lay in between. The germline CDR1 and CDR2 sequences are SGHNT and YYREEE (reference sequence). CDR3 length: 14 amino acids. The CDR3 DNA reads TGTGCCAGCAGCACCGGACAGTACCAAGAGACCCAGTACTTC. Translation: CASSTGQYQETQYF.

The CDR3 coding sequence is TGTGCCAGCAGCCTCCTAGCGGAGGAGCAGTACTTC. Protein sequence: CASSLLAEEQYF. The genes are TRBV7-2 and TRBJ2-7, with 7 bases matching TRBD2. V dropped 5 bases and J dropped 7; count of bases not matched to a gene: 5. Germline lookup yields CDR1 SGHTA and CDR2 FQGNSA. CDR3 length: 12 residues. The full variable domain, rest sourced from reference TRBV7-2 and TRBJ2-7, is GAGVSQSPSNKVTEKGKDVELRCDPISGHTALYWYRQSLGQGLEFLIYFQGNSAPDKSGLPSDRFSAERTGGSVSTLTIQRTQQEDSAVYLCASSLLAEEQYFGPGTRLTVT.

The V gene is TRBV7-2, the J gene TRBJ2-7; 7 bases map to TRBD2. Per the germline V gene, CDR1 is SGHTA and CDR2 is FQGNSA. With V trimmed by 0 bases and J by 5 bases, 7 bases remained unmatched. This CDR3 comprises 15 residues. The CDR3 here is CASSLARLRGDEQYF. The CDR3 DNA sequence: TGTGCCAGCAGCTTAGCCCGACTCCGGGGGGACGAGCAGTACTTC.

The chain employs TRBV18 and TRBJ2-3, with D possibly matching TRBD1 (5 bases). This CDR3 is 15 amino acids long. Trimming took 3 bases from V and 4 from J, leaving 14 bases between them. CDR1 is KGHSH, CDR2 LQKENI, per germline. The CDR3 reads CASSPGQGVADTQYF. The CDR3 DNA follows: TGTGCCAGCTCACCGGGGCAGGGTGTGGCAGATACGCAGTATTTT.

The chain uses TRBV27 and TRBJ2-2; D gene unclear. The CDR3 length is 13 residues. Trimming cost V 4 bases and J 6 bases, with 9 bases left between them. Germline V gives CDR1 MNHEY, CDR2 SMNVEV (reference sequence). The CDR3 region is CASSSLVAGELFF. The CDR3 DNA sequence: TGTGCCAGCAGTTCCTTAGTTGCCGGGGAGCTGTTTTTT.